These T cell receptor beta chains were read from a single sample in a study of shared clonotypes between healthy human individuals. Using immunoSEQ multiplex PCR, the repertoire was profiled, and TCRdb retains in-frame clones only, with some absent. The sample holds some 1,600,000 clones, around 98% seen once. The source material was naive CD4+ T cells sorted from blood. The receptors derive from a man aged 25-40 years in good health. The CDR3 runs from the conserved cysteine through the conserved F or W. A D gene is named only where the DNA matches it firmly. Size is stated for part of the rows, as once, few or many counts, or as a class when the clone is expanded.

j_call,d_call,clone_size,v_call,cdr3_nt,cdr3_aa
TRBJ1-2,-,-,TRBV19,TGTGCCAGTCATGACAGCTACTATGGCTACACCTTC,CASHDSYYGYTF
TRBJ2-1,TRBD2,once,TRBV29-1,TGCAGCGTTGGGCGGCTAGCGGGAGTAAATGAGCAGTTCTTC,CSVGRLAGVNEQFF
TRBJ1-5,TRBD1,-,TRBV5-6,TGTGCCAGCAGCCAGCAGGGGGGGAGCAATCAGCCCCAGCATTTT,CASSQQGGSNQPQHF
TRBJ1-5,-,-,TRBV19,TGTGCCAGTAGTACCTTGGGGCAGGGCGGTCAGCCCCAGCATTTT,CASSTLGQGGQPQHF
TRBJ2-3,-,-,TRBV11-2,TGTGCCAGCAGCTCCATCTTGGCGCAGTATTTT,CASSSILAQYF
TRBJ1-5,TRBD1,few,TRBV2,TGTGCCAGCAGACCGGACAGGGGCCAGCCCCAGCATTTT,CASRPDRGQPQHF
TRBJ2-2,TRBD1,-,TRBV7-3,TGTGCCAGCCGAACGGTCGACAGGGGATTCGCCGGGGAGCTGTTTTTT,CASRTVDRGFAGELFF
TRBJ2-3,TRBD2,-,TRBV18,TGTGCCAGCTCACCGACTAGCGGGAGTACAGATACGCAGTATTTT,CASSPTSGSTDTQYF
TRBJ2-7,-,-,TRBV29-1,TGCAGCGCCGCGACATCGCCCTACGAGCAGTACTTC,CSAATSPYEQYF
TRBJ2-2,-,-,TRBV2,TGTGCCAGCAGCGCGAGGTACAGTGCCGCGAACACCGGGGAGCTGTTTTTT,CASSARYSAANTGELFF
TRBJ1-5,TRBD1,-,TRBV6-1,TGTGCCAGCCTTCCAGGGGGCTCAGGGCAGCCCCAGCATTTT,CASLPGGSGQPQHF
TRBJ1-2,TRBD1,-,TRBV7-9,TGTGCCAGCAGCCCTAGGGACAGCCAAGGCTACACCTTC,CASSPRDSQGYTF
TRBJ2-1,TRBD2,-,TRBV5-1,TGCGCCAGCGCTAGCGGGTACAATGAGCAGTTCTTC,CASASGYNEQFF
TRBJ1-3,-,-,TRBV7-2,TGTGCCAGCAGCTTAGCGCAATCGAACCGGGGAAACACCATATATTTT,CASSLAQSNRGNTIYF
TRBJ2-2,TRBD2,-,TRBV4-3,TGCGCCAGCAGCCAGGGACTAGCGGGCACCGGGGAGCTGTTTTTT,CASSQGLAGTGELFF
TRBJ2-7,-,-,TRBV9,TGTGCCAGCAGCAGTTCCGTTGACAGCTACGAGCAGTACTTC,CASSSSVDSYEQYF
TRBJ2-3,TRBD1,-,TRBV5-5,TGTGCCAGCAGCCTCGTTCCGGGTCAGGGGGTAGATACGCAGTATTTT,CASSLVPGQGVDTQYF
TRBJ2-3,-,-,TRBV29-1,TGCAGCGTTGGTCACAAGCTCACAGATACGCAGTATTTT,CSVGHKLTDTQYF
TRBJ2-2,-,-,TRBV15,TGTGCCACCAGCAGAGATCGACCCGGGGAGCTGTTTTTT,CATSRDRPGELFF
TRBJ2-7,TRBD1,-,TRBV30,TGTGCCCGGATAGCGTGGGACAGGGCCCACGAGCAGTACTTC,CARIAWDRAHEQYF
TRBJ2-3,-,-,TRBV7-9,TGTGCCAGCAGCTCGGGACACCTTAGCACAGATACGCAGTATTTT,CASSSGHLSTDTQYF
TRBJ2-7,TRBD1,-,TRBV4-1,TGCGCCAGCAGCCCACCGCTCTCACAGGGGAACGAGCAGTACTTC,CASSPPLSQGNEQYF
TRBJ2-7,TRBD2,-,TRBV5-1,TGCGCCAGCAGCTTGGGGCTAGCGGGAGGTGAGGAGCAGTACTTC,CASSLGLAGGEEQYF
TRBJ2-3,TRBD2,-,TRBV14,TGTGCCAGCAGCCGATTAGCGGGAGAGGGGACAGATACGCAGTATTTT,CASSRLAGEGTDTQYF
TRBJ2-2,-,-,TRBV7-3,TGTGCCAGCAGCTCGACAGCGACGAACACCGGGGAGCTGTTTTTT,CASSSTATNTGELFF
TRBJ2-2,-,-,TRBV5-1,TGCGCCAGCAGCTTTCAAGGACACCCGAACACCGGGGAGCTGTTTTTT,CASSFQGHPNTGELFF
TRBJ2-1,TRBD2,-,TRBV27,TGTGCCAGCAGTCCCAGGGGGACTAGCGGAAGATCCTACAATGAGCAGTTCTTC,CASSPRGTSGRSYNEQFF
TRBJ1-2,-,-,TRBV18,TGTGCCAGCTCACCGGGGACGGAAGATGGCTACACCTTC,CASSPGTEDGYTF